Listed here are 6 T cell receptor beta chains from one sample, sequenced in a study of blood T cell repertoires in COVID-19. The table came from immunoSEQ multiplex PCR; TCRdb's copy has only in-frame clones and leaves some out. The sample lists some 87,000 clones, about 90% occurring once. Sequencing was carried out using peripheral blood. The receptors here all came from a human donor with COVID-19, enrolled during active disease. The donor label of this sample is uncertain.

The chain is built from TRBV19 and TRBJ2-7; 9 bases line up with TRBD2. J was trimmed by 3 bases and V by 3 bases; bases with no gene match: 6. CDR3 length: 15 residues. CDR1 and CDR2 (germline): LNHDA, SQIVND (reference sequence). The CDR3: CASSITGREGYEQYF. The CDR3 nucleotides are TGTGCCAGTAGTATTACTGGGCGGGAGGGCTACGAGCAGTACTTC.

Only one count was recorded for this clone. This sequence joins TRBV10-3 and TRBJ1-1; 10 bases match TRBD1. Unmatched junction bases numbered 4, after V lost 2 bases and J lost 4 bases. The germline V gene encodes CDR1 ENHRY and CDR2 SYGVKD. The CDR3 consists of 15 residues. Written as DNA, the CDR3 is TGTGCCATCAGTGAGGCGGACAGGGGGAGCACTGAAGCTTTCTTT. This encodes CAISEADRGSTEAFF.

The chain carries TRBV6-4 and TRBJ2-3; 7 bases line up with TRBD2. This CDR3 has 15 amino acids. Germline V gene sequence: CDR1 MRHNA, CDR2 SNTAGT. Trimming cost V 3 bases and J 5 bases; bases outside gene matches: 8. This chain's CDR3 is CASSEGGGSGDTQYF. The CDR3 nucleotides are TGTGCCAGCAGTGAAGGAGGCGGGAGTGGAGATACGCAGTATTTT.

V usage is TRBV5-1 and J usage is TRBJ2-5; maybe TRBD2 (5 bases). Trimming stripped 0 bases from V and 2 bases from J, with 14 bases between. The CDR3 is 16 amino acids. CDR1 is SGHRS, CDR2 YFSETQ, per germline. CDR3 sequence: CASSLGLLATQETQYF. CDR3 sequence (DNA): TGCGCCAGCAGCTTGGGCCTGCTAGCAACGCAAGAGACCCAGTACTTC. The full variable domain, with the rest looked up from reference TRBV5-1 and TRBJ2-5, is KAGVTQTPRYLIKTRGQQVTLSCSPISGHRSVSWYQQTPGQGLQFLFEYFSETQRNKGNFPGRFSGRQFSNSRSEMNVSTLELGDSALYLCASSLGLLATQETQYFGPGTRLLVL.

This clone was recorded once. The chain joins TRBV5-1 to TRBJ1-2; D possibly corresponds to TRBD1 (5 bases). Germline CDR1 and CDR2: SGHRS and YFSETQ. CDR3 length equals 17 residues. V lost 0 bases, J lost 6 bases, and 21 bases lay in between. DNA for the CDR3: TGCGCCAGCAGCTTGGCTGGAGCAGGGACTCTTTGGGATGGCTACACCTTC. Amino acid sequence: CASSLAGAGTLWDGYTF. Based on the CDR3 plus reference TRBV5-1 and TRBJ1-2, the full variable domain is KAGVTQTPRYLIKTRGQQVTLSCSPISGHRSVSWYQQTPGQGLQFLFEYFSETQRNKGNFPGRFSGRQFSNSRSEMNVSTLELGDSALYLCASSLAGAGTLWDGYTFGSGTRLTVV.

The chain carries TRBV11-2 and TRBJ2-7, with a weak D call TRBD1 (7 bases). Deletions cut 5 bases from V and 3 bases from J, with 17 bases between. CDR3 length: 15 amino acids. Germline lookup yields CDR1 SGHAT and CDR2 FQNNGV. The CDR3 bases are TGTGCCAGCAGCCCAAAGGGGGGACAGAGCTACGAGCAGTACTTC. Its protein product is CASSPKGGQSYEQYF. Filled out from reference TRBV11-2 and TRBJ2-7, the complete variable domain reads EAGVAQSPRYKIIEKRQSVAFWCNPISGHATLYWYQQILGQGPKLLIQFQNNGVVDDSQLPKDRFSAERLKGVDSTLKIQPAKLEDSAVYLCASSPKGGQSYEQYFGPGTRLTVT.